The rows below give T cell receptor beta chains drawn from one sample of a study of shared clonotypes between healthy human individuals. The method was immunoSEQ multiplex PCR; TCRdb's version includes in-frame clones alone and lacks a portion of them. Of approximately 2.5 million clones listed, approximately 93% were seen once; the top ten hold 0.36%. The sample consisted of naive CD4+ T cells from PBMCs. These TCRs come from a man aged 18 to 35 in good health. Some clones in this sample may be carry-over from other donors' samples. CDR3s include the opening cysteine and the closing phenylalanine or tryptophan. D genes are given only for firm matches. Some rows have no size entry. The others give once, few or many, or a class for an expanded clone.

d_call,clone_size,j_call,v_call,cdr3_aa,cdr3_nt
TRBD1,.,TRBJ2-7,TRBV9,CASSAGQGTYEQYF,TGTGCCAGCAGCGCCGGACAGGGAACCTACGAGCAGTACTTC
.,.,TRBJ2-5,TRBV5-8,CASSSRVDVAKETQYF,TGTGCCAGCAGCTCGCGTGTGGACGTTGCCAAAGAGACCCAGTACTTC
.,.,TRBJ1-5,TRBV2,CASRTALNQPQHF,TGTGCCAGCCGGACAGCCTTAAATCAGCCCCAGCATTTT
.,once,TRBJ1-2,TRBV4-2,CASGQTGPYYGYTF,TGTGCCAGCGGCCAAACAGGCCCTTACTATGGCTACACCTTC
.,.,TRBJ2-3,TRBV2,CASSLPPDTQYF,TGTGCCAGCAGCCTACCCCCAGATACGCAGTATTTT
.,.,TRBJ2-1,TRBV7-9,CASSPFPGGGPGNEQFF,TGTGCCAGCAGCCCCTTCCCAGGAGGGGGGCCGGGCAATGAGCAGTTCTTC
TRBD2,.,TRBJ2-7,TRBV9,CASSVSSGSSEQYF,TGTGCCAGCAGCGTCTCTAGCGGGAGTTCCGAGCAGTACTTC
.,few,TRBJ2-5,TRBV4-2,CASSPPLQKETQYF,TGTGCCAGCAGCCCCCCACTGCAGAAAGAGACCCAGTACTTC
TRBD1,.,TRBJ2-1,TRBV27,CASSDQPGQGSYNEQFF,TGTGCCAGCAGTGACCAACCGGGACAGGGCTCCTACAATGAGCAGTTCTTC
.,.,TRBJ1-1,TRBV2,CASSLMATEAFF,TGTGCCAGCAGCCTAATGGCCACTGAAGCTTTCTTT
.,.,TRBJ2-5,TRBV7-3,CASSRGEGTQYF,TGTGCCAGCAGCCGAGGAGAGGGGACCCAGTACTTC
.,.,TRBJ2-3,TRBV28,CASSSGTDTQYF,TGTGCCAGCAGCTCCGGGACAGATACGCAGTATTTT
.,.,TRBJ2-3,TRBV19,CASSILVEDTQYF,TGTGCCAGTAGTATATTAGTGGAGGATACGCAGTATTTT
.,.,TRBJ2-1,TRBV4-1,CASSQDSGGNNEQFF,TGCGCCAGCAGCCAAGATTCCGGAGGAAACAATGAGCAGTTCTTC
TRBD2,.,TRBJ2-7,TRBV5-1,CASSLGLAGLSYEQYF,TGCGCCAGCAGCTTGGGACTAGCGGGTTTGTCCTACGAGCAGTACTTC
TRBD1,.,TRBJ1-1,TRBV7-9,CASRPTGSLNTEAFF,TGTGCCAGCAGACCGACAGGGTCCTTGAACACTGAAGCTTTCTTT
.,.,TRBJ1-2,TRBV4-1,CASSQVGQRGYGYTF,TGCGCCAGCAGCCAAGTCGGCCAACGCGGCTATGGCTACACCTTC
TRBD2,.,TRBJ2-5,TRBV5-3,CARSPRPGGRQETQYF,TGTGCCAGAAGTCCACGTCCGGGGGGGCGCCAAGAGACCCAGTACTTC
.,.,TRBJ2-1,TRBV4-2,CASSQAGLYNEQFF,TGTGCCAGCAGCCAAGCCGGACTGTACAATGAGCAGTTCTTC
TRBD1,.,TRBJ1-1,TRBV30,CAGDWTGGNTEAFF,TGTGCCGGGGATTGGACAGGGGGGAACACTGAAGCTTTCTTT
.,once,TRBJ2-2,TRBV7-2,CASSLVQPLNTGELFF,TGTGCCAGCAGCTTAGTTCAACCCTTGAACACCGGGGAGCTGTTTTTT
.,.,TRBJ2-1,TRBV6-6,CASSALGSEQFF,TGTGCCAGCAGTGCCCTAGGGTCTGAGCAGTTCTTC
TRBD1,few,TRBJ1-1,TRBV9,CASSVQGALNTEAFF,TGTGCCAGCAGCGTACAGGGGGCGTTAAACACTGAAGCTTTCTTT
.,once,TRBJ1-1,TRBV6-5,CASSLTGGGYTEAFF,TGTGCCAGCAGTCTCACCGGGGGGGGATACACTGAAGCTTTCTTT
.,once,TRBJ2-7,TRBV4-2,CASSPGTYYEQYF,TGTGCCAGCAGCCCCGGGACCTACTACGAGCAGTACTTC
.,.,TRBJ2-1,TRBV2,CASSERGNHLRDEQFF,TGTGCCAGCAGTGAAAGAGGGAACCACTTACGGGATGAGCAGTTCTTC
.,.,TRBJ2-1,TRBV9,CASNSGTNSYNEQFF,TGTGCCAGCAATAGCGGAACCAACTCCTACAATGAGCAGTTCTTC
.,once,TRBJ1-1,TRBV5-1,CASSLQGGTEAFF,TGCGCCAGCAGCTTACAGGGCGGCACTGAAGCTTTCTTT
TRBD2,.,TRBJ2-2,TRBV4-1,CASSFQLAENTGELFF,TGCGCCAGCAGCTTCCAACTAGCGGAGAACACCGGGGAGCTGTTTTTT
.,.,TRBJ2-7,TRBV11-2,CASSLRGWTAYEQYF,TGTGCCAGCAGCTTAAGGGGCTGGACGGCCTACGAGCAGTACTTC
TRBD1,.,TRBJ2-3,TRBV6-6,CASTWDSSTDTQYF,TGTGCCAGCACCTGGGACAGTAGCACAGATACGCAGTATTTT
.,.,TRBJ1-2,TRBV9,CASSQEGYGYTF,TGTGCCAGCTCCCAGGAGGGCTATGGCTACACCTTC
TRBD1,.,TRBJ2-5,TRBV2,CASISGTGRETQYF,TGTGCCAGCATCTCAGGGACAGGGCGCGAGACCCAGTACTTC
TRBD1,.,TRBJ1-4,TRBV9,CASSPQGAGEKLFF,TGTGCCAGCAGCCCGCAGGGGGCTGGGGAAAAACTGTTTTTT
.,.,TRBJ2-2,TRBV5-1,CASTPTRNTGELFF,TGCGCCAGCACTCCTACTAGGAACACCGGGGAGCTGTTTTTT
.,.,TRBJ1-4,TRBV11-2,CASSSSLTNEKLFF,TGTGCCAGCAGCTCATCCTTAACTAATGAAAAACTGTTTTTT
.,.,TRBJ2-1,TRBV29-1,CSVRTAGDEQFF,TGCAGCGTTCGCACGGCCGGTGATGAGCAGTTCTTC
.,.,TRBJ2-3,TRBV5-1,CASNRAGQPTDTQYF,TGCGCCAGCAACCGTGCGGGACAGCCGACAGATACGCAGTATTTT
.,.,TRBJ2-1,TRBV4-1,CASSQGVGYRTVRNEQFF,TGCGCCAGCAGCCAAGGTGTGGGCTATAGGACAGTCCGCAATGAGCAGTTCTTC
.,.,TRBJ2-1,TRBV28,CASSLTRSDNEQFF,TGTGCCAGCAGTTTAACCCGTTCCGACAATGAGCAGTTCTTC
TRBD2,.,TRBJ2-2,TRBV6-5,CASSYSSGMGTGELFF,TGTGCCAGCAGTTACTCGAGCGGGATGGGCACCGGGGAGCTGTTTTTT
.,.,TRBJ2-5,TRBV6-1,CASSGQRQETQYF,TGTGCCAGCAGCGGACAGCGTCAAGAGACCCAGTACTTC
.,.,TRBJ2-7,TRBV5-1,CASSLGGGEQYF,TGCGCCAGCAGCTTGGGGGGAGGCGAGCAGTACTTC
.,few,TRBJ1-2,TRBV28,CASSTRGLLVGYTF,TGTGCCAGCAGTACTCGGGGGCTCCTTGTGGGCTACACCTTC
TRBD2,.,TRBJ2-1,TRBV5-4,CASSPSGRRGDEQFF,TGTGCCAGCAGCCCTAGCGGGAGGCGCGGGGATGAGCAGTTCTTC
TRBD1,.,TRBJ2-5,TRBV5-1,CASSRSTGAQETQYF,TGCGCCAGCAGCAGATCGACAGGGGCCCAAGAGACCCAGTACTTC